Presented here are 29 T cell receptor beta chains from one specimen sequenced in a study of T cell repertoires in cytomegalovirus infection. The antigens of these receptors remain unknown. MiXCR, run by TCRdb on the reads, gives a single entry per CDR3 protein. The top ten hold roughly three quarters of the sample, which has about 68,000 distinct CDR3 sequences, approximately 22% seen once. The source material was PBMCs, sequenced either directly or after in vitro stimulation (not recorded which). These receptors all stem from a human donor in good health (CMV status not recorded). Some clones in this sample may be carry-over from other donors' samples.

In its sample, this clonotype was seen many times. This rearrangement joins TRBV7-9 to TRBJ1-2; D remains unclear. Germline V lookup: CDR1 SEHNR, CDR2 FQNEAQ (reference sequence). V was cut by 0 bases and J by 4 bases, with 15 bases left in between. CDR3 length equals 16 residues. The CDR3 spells CASSLATDGQFYGYTF. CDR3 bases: TGTGCCAGCAGCTTAGCGACGGACGGTCAGTTCTATGGCTACACCTTC.

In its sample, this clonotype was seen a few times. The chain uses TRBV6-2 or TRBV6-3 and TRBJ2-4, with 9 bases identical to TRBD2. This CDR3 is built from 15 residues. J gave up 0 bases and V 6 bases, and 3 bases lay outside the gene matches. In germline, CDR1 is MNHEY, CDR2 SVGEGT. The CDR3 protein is CASSQLAGAKNIQYF. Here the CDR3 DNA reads TGTGCCAGCAGCCAACTAGCGGGAGCCAAAAACATTCAGTACTTC.

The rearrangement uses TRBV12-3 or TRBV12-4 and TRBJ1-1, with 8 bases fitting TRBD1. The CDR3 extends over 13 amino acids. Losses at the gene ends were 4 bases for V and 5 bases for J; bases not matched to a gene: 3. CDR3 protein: CASSSDRGTEAFF. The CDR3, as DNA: TGTGCCAGCAGTTCAGACAGGGGTACTGAAGCTTTCTTT.

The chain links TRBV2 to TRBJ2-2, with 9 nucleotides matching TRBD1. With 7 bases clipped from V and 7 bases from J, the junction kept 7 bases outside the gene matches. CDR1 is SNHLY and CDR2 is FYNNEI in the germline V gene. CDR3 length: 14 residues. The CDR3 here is CASKQQGAGGELFF. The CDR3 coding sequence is TGTGCCAGCAAACAACAGGGGGCGGGCGGGGAGCTGTTTTTT.

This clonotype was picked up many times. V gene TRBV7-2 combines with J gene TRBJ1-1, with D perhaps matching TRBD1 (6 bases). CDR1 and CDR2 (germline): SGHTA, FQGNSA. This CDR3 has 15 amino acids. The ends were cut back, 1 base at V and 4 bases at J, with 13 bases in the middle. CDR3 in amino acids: CASSLVGGRGTEAFF. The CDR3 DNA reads TGTGCCAGCAGCTTAGTGGGGGGGCGCGGCACTGAAGCTTTCTTT. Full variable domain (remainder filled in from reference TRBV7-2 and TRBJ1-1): GAGVSQSPSNKVTEKGKDVELRCDPISGHTALYWYRQSLGQGLEFLIYFQGNSAPDKSGLPSDRFSAERTGGSVSTLTIQRTQQEDSAVYLCASSLVGGRGTEAFFGQGTRLTVV.

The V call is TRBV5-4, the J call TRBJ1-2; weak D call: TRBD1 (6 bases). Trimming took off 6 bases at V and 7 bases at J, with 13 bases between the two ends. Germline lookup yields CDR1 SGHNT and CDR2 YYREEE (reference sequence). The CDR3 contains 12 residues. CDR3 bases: TGTGCCAGCACCTCCCCAGGGGTTGGCTACACCTTC. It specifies CASTSPGVGYTF. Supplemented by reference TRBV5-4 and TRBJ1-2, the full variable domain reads ETGVTQSPTHLIKTRGQQVTLRCSSQSGHNTVSWYQQALGQGPQFIFQYYREEENGRGNFPPRFSGLQFPNYSSELNVNALELDDSALYLCASTSPGVGYTFGSGTRLTVV.

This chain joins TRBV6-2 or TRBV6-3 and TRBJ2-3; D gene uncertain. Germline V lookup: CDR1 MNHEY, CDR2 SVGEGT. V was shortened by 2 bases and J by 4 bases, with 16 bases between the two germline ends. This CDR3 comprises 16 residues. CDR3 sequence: CASSYLLEVGSDTQYF. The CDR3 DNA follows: TGTGCCAGCAGTTACCTATTAGAGGTCGGATCAGATACGCAGTATTTT.

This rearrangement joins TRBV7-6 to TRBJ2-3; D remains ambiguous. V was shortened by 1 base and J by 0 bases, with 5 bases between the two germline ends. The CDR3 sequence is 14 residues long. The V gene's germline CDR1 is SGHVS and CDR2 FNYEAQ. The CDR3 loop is CASSLVESTDTQYF. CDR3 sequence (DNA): TGTGCCAGCAGCTTAGTGGAGAGCACAGATACGCAGTATTTT.

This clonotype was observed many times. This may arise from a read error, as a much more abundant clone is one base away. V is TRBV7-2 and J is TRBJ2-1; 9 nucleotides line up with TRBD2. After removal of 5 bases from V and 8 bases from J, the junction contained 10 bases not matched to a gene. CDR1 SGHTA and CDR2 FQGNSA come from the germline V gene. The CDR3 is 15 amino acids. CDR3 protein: CASSLLAGGPDEQFF. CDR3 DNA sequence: TGTGCCAGCAGCCTTTTGGCGGGAGGGCCCGATGAGCAGTTCTTC.

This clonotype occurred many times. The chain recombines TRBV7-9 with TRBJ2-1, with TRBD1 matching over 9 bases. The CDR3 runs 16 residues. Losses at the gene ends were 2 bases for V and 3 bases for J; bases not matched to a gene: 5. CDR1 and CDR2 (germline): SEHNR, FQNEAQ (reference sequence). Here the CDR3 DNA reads TGTGCCAGCAGCTTACACCGGGACAGGGTCTACAATGAGCAGTTCTTC. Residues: CASSLHRDRVYNEQFF.

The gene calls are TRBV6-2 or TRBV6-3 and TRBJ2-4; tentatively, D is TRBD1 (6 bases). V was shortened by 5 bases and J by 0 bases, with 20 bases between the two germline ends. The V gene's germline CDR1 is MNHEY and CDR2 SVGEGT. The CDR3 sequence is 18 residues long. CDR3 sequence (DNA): TGTGCCAGCAGTCCCTCGCAGGGGAACCCTCTAGCCAAAAACATTCAGTACTTC. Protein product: CASSPSQGNPLAKNIQYF.

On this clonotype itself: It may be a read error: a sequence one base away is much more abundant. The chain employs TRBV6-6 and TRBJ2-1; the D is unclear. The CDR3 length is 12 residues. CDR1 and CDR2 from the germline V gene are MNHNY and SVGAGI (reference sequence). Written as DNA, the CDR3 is TGTGCCAGCAGTGCCCTATACAATCAGCAGTTCTTC. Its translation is CASSALYNQQFF.

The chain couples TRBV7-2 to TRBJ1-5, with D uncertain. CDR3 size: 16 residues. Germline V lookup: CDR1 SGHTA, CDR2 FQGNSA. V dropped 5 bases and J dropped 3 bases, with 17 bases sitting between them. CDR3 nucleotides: TGTGCCAGCAGCCCCTATATATCGGATACCAATCAGCCCCAGCATTTT. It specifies CASSPYISDTNQPQHF.

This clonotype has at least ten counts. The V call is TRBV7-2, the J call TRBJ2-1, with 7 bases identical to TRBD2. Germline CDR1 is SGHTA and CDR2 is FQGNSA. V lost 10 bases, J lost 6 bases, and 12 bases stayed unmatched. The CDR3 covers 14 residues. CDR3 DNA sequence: TGTGCCACCGCCCAAGGAGGGAGGGGCAATGAGCAGTTCTTC. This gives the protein CATAQGGRGNEQFF.

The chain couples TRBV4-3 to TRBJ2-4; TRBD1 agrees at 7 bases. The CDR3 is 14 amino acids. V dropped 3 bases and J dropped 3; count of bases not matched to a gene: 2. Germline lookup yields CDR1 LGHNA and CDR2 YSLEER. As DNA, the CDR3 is TGCGCCAGCAGCCAGTGGACAGGCAAAAACATTCAGTACTTC. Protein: CASSQWTGKNIQYF.

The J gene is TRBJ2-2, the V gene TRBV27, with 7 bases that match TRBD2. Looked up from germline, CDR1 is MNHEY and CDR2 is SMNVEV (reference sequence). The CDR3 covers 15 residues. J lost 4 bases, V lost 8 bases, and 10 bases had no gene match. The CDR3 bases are TGTGCCAGCGGGAGGGTAGGGGACCTCACCGGGGAGCTGTTTTTT. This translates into CASGRVGDLTGELFF.

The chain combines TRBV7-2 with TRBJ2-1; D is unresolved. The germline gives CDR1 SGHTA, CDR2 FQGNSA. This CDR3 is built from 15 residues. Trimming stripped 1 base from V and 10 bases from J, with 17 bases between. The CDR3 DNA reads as TGTGCCAGCAGCTTAGATCTGACCGGTTTCAGAGAGCAGTTCTTC. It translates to CASSLDLTGFREQFF.

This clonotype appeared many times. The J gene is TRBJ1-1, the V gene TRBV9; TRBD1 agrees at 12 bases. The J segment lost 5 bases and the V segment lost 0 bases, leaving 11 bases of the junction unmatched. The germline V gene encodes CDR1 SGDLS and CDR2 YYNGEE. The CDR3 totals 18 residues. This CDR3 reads CASSVDGTGGAVRTEAFF. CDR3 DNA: TGTGCCAGCAGCGTAGATGGGACAGGGGGCGCGGTTAGGACTGAAGCTTTCTTT.

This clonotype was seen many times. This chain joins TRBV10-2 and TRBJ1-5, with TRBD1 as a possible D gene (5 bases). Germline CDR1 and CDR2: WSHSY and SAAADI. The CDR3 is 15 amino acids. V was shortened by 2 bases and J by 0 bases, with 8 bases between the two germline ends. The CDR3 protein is CASSELGTSNQPQHF. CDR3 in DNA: TGCGCCAGCAGTGAGCTGGGGACTAGCAATCAGCCCCAGCATTTT.

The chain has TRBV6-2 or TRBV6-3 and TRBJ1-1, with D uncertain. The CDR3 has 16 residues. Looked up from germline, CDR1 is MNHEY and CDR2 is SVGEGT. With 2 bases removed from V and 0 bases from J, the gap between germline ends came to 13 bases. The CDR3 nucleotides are TGTGCCAGCAGTTACGGTCCGTCAGGAGTGAACACTGAAGCTTTCTTT. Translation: CASSYGPSGVNTEAFF.

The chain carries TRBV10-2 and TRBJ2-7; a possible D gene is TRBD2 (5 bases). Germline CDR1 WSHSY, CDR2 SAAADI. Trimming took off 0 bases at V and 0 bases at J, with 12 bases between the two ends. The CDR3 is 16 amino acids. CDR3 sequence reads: CASSESLASSSYEQYV. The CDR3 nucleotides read TGCGCCAGCAGTGAGTCTTTAGCGTCAAGCTCCTACGAGCAGTACGTC.

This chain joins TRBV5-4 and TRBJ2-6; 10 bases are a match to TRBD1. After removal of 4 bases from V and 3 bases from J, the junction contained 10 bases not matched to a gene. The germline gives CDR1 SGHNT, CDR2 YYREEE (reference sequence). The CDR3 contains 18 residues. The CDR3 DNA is TGTGCCAGCAGCGCCTTAGCCGGGACAGGGGTTGGGGCCAACGTCCTGACTTTC. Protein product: CASSALAGTGVGANVLTF.

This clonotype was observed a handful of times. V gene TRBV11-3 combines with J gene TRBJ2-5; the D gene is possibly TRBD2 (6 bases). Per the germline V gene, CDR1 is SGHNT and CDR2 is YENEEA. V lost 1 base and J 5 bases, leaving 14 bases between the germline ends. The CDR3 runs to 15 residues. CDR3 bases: TGTGCCAGCAGCTTAGTCGGGGGTGTGGTGGAGACCCAGTACTTC. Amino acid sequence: CASSLVGGVVETQYF.

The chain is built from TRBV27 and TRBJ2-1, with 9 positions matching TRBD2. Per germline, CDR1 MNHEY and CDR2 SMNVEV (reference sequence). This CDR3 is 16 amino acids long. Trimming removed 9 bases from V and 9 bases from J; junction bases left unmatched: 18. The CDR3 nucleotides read TGTGCCAGTACAGCCGAGAGCGGGAGGAGAATTGGTGAGCAGTTCTTC. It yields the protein CASTAESGRRIGEQFF.

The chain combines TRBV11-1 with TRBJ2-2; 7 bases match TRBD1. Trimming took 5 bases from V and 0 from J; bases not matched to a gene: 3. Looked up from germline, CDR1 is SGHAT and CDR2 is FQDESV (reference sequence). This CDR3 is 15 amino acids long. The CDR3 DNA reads TGTGCCAGCAGCCCACAGGGGACGAACACCGGGGAGCTGTTTTTT. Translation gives CASSPQGTNTGELFF.

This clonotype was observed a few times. Here the CDR3 DNA reads TGTGCCAGCAGCTTATCCCGGAGCTCCTACAATGAGCAGTTCTTC. Its protein product is CASSLSRSSYNEQFF. The chain employs TRBV7-2 and TRBJ2-1; D gene unclear. Per the germline V gene, CDR1 is SGHTA and CDR2 is FQGNSA. The V end lost 2 bases, the J end lost 0 bases, and 8 bases lay between the germline ends. CDR3 length: 15 residues.

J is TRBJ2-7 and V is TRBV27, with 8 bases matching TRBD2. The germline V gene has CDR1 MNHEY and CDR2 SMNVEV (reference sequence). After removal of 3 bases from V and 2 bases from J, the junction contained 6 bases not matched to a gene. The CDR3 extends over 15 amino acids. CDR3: CASSFRTSGAYEQYF. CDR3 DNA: TGTGCCAGCAGTTTTCGAACTAGCGGTGCCTACGAGCAGTACTTC.

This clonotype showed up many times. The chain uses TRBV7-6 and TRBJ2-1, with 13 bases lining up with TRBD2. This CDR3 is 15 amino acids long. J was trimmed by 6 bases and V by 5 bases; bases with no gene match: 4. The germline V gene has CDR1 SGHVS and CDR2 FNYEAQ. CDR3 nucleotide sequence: TGTGCCAGCAGCCTCGGGACTAGCGGGACCAATGAGCAGTTCTTC. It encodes CASSLGTSGTNEQFF.

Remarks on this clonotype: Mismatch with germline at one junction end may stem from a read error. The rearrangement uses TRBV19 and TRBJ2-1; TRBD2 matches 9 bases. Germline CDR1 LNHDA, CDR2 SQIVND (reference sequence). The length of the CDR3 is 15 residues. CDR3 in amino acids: CASSSSSGNHNEQFF. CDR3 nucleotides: TGCGCCAGTAGTAGTTCTAGCGGGAATCACAATGAGCAGTTCTTC.